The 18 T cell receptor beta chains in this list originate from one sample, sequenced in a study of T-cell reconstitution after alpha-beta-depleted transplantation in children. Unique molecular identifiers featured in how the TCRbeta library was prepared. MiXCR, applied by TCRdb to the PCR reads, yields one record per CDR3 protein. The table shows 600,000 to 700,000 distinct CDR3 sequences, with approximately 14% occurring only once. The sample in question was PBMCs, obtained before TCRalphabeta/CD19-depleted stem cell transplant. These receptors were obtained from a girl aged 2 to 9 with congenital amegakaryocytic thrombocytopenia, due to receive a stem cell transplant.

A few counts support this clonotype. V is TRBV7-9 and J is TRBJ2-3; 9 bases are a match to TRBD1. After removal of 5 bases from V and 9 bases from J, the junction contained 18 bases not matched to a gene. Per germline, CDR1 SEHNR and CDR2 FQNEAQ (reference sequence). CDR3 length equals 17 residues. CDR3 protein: CASSQFIPGQGDPTQYF. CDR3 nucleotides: TGTGCCAGCAGCCAATTCATCCCGGGACAGGGCGACCCAACGCAGTATTTT.

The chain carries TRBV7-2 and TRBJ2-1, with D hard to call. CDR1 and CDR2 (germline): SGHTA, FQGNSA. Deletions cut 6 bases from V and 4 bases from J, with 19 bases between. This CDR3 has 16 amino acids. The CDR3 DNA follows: TGTGCCAGCAGACAGCCAAGGGCAGATCGTTACAATGAGCAGTTCTTC. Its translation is CASRQPRADRYNEQFF.

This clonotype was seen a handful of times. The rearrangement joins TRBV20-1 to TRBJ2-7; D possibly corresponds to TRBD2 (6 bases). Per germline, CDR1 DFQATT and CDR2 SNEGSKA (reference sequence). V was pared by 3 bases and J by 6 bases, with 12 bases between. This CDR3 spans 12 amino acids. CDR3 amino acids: CSASLSGSEQYF. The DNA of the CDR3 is TGCAGTGCTAGCCTCTCCGGGAGCGAGCAGTACTTC.

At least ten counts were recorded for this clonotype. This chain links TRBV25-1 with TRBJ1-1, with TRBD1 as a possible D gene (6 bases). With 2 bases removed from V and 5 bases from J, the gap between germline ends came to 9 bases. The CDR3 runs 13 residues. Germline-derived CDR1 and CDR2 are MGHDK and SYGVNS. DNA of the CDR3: TGTGCCAGCAGTGAAACCAGGGGAACTGAAGCTTTCTTT. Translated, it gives CASSETRGTEAFF.

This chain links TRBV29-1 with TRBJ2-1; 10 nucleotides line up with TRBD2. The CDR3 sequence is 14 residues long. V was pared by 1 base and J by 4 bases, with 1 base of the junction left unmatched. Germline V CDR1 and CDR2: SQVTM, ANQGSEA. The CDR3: CSVEVAGGYNEQFF. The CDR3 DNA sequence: TGCAGCGTTGAAGTAGCGGGAGGTTACAATGAGCAGTTCTTC.

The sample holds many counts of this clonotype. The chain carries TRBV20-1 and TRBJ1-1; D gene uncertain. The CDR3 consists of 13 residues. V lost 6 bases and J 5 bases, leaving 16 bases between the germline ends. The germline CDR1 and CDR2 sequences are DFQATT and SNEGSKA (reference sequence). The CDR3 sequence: CSAKTGERTEAFF. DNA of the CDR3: TGCAGTGCCAAGACTGGAGAACGGACTGAAGCTTTCTTT.

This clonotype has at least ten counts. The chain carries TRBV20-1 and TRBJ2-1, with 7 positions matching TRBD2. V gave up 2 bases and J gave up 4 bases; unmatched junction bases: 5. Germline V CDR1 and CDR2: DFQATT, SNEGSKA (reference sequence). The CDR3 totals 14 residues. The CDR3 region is CSARIGRKYNEQFF. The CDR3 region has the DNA TGCAGTGCTAGAATCGGGAGGAAATACAATGAGCAGTTCTTC.

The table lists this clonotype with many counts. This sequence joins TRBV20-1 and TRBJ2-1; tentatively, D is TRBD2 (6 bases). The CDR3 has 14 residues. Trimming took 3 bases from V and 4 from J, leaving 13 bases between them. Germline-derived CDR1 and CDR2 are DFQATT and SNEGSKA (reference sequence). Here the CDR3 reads CSASAVAEYNEQFF. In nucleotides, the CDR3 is TGCAGTGCTAGTGCCGTAGCGGAATACAATGAGCAGTTCTTC.

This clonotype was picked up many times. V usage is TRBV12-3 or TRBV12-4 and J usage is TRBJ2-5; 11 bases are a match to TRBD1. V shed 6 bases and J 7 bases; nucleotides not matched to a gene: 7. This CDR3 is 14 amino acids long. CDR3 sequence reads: CASRLAGTGGTQYF. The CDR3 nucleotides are TGTGCCAGCAGACTGGCCGGGACAGGGGGGACCCAGTACTTC.

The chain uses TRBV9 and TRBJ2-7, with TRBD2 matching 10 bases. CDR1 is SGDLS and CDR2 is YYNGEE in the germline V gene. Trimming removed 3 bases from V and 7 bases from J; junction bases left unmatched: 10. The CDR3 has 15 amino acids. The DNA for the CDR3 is TGTGCCAGCAGCGACGGAGCGGGAGGGCCAGGTGAGCAGTACTTC. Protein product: CASSDGAGGPGEQYF.

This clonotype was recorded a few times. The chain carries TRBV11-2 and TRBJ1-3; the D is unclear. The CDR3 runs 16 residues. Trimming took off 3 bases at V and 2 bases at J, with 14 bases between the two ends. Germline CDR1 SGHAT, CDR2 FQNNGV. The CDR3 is CASSLFLYSAGNTIYF. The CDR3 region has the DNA TGTGCCAGCAGCTTGTTCCTTTATAGTGCTGGAAACACCATATATTTT.

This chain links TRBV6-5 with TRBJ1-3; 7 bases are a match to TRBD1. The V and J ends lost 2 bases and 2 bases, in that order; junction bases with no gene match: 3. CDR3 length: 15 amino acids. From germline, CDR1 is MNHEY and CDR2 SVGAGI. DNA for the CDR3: TGTGCCAGCAGTTACACCGACAGGGCTGGAAACACCATATATTTT. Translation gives CASSYTDRAGNTIYF.

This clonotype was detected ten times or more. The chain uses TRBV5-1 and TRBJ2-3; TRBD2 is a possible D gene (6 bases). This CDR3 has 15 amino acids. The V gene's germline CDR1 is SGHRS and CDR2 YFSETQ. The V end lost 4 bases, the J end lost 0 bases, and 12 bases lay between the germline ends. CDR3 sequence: CASSPAGISTDTQYF. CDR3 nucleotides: TGCGCCAGCAGCCCCGCGGGGATAAGCACAGATACGCAGTATTTT. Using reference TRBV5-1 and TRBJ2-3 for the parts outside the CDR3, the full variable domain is KAGVTQTPRYLIKTRGQQVTLSCSPISGHRSVSWYQQTPGQGLQFLFEYFSETQRNKGNFPGRFSGRQFSNSRSEMNVSTLELGDSALYLCASSPAGISTDTQYFGPGTRLTVL.

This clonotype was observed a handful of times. CDR3 coding DNA: TGCGCCAGCAGGCTCGAGGGTGAGCAGTTCTTC. The encoded protein is CASRLEGEQFF. The chain joins TRBV5-1 to TRBJ2-1; TRBD2 is a possible D gene (5 bases). Germline lookup yields CDR1 SGHRS and CDR2 YFSETQ. The V gene lost 5 bases and the J gene lost 9 bases, with 9 bases spanning the gap. This CDR3 has 11 residues.

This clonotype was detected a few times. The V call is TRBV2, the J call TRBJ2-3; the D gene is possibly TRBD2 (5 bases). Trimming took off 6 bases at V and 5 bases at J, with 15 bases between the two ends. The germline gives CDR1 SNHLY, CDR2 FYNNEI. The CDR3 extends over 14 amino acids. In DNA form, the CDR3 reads TGTGCCAGCAGAACGGACTGGGAAGGAGATACGCAGTATTTT. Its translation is CASRTDWEGDTQYF.

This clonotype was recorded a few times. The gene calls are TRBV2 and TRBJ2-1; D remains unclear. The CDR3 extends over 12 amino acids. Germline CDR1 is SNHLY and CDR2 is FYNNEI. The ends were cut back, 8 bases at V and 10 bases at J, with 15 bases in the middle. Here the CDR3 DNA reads TGTGCCAGCGGCCTTGATCTATGGGAGCAGTTCTTC. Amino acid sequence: CASGLDLWEQFF.

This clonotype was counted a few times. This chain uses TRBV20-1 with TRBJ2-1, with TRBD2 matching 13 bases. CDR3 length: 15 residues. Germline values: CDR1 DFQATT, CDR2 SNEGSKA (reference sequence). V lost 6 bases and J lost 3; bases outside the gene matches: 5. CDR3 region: CSARTSGSGYNEQFF. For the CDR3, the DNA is TGCAGTGCCAGGACTAGCGGGAGCGGCTACAATGAGCAGTTCTTC.

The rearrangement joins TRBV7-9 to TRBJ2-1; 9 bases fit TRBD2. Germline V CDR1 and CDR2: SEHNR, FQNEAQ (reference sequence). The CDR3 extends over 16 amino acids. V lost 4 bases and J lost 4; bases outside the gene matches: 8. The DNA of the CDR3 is TGTGCCAGCAGCTCTACCCGGGGACTAGCTTACAATGAGCAGTTCTTC. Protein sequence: CASSSTRGLAYNEQFF.